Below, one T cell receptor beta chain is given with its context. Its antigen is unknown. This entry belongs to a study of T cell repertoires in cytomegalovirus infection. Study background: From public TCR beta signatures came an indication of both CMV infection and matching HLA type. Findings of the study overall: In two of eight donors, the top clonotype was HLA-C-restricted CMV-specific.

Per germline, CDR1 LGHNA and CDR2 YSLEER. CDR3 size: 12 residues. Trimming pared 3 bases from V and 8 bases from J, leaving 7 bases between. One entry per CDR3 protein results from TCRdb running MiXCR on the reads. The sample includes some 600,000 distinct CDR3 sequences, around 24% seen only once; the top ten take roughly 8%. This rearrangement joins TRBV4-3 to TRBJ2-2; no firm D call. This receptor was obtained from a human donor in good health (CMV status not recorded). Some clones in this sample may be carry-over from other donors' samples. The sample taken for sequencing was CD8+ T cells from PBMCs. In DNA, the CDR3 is TGCGCCAGCAGCCATTATCGGGGGGAGCTGTTTTTT. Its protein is CASSHYRGELFF.